Each of the 20 T cell receptor beta chains below was sequenced from the same sample in a study of siplizumab effects on memory and regulatory T cells. Sequenced by immunoSEQ multiplex PCR; TCRdb stores in-frame clones only, minus some. Of tens of thousands of clones detected, about 90% appear once; the ten largest clones hold 25% to 35%. Sequences were obtained from CD8+ T cells sorted from blood. The source is a human donor in good health.

The chain couples TRBV27 to TRBJ1-5; tentatively, D is TRBD1 (6 bases). Germline V gene data show CDR1 as MNHEY and CDR2 as SMNVEV (reference sequence). Trimming took 5 bases from V and 0 from J, leaving 17 bases between them. This CDR3 has 17 amino acids. CDR3 coding DNA: TGTGCCAGCAGTCCTCTAGGGGGGGGGCTTAGCAATCAGCCCCAGCATTTT. It encodes CASSPLGGGLSNQPQHF.

V and J are TRBV10-3 and TRBJ2-5; 7 bases align to TRBD2. V dropped 2 bases and J dropped 5; count of bases not matched to a gene: 5. The CDR3 length is 14 residues. Germline loops: CDR1 ENHRY, CDR2 SYGVKD. CDR3 in amino acids: CAISETTRGETQYF. The DNA of the CDR3 is TGTGCCATCAGTGAGACGACGCGGGGGGAGACCCAGTACTTC.

The chain carries TRBV9 and TRBJ2-3; TRBD1 is a possible D gene (5 bases). This CDR3 spans 15 amino acids. CDR1 SGDLS and CDR2 YYNGEE come from the germline V gene. V lost 1 base and J 1 base, leaving 10 bases between the germline ends. The CDR3 DNA reads as TGTGCCAGCAGCGTAAAAGACAGAGGCACAGATACGCAGTATTTT. This encodes CASSVKDRGTDTQYF.

The V and J genes are TRBV9 and TRBJ1-3; D is unresolved. V shed 2 bases and J shed 2 bases, with 17 bases lying between them. The CDR3 has 17 residues. Germline V gene data show CDR1 as SGDLS and CDR2 as YYNGEE. CDR3 DNA sequence: TGTGCCAGCAGCGTCCTCTCGGGAATAGCCCCTGGAAACACCATATATTTT. This encodes CASSVLSGIAPGNTIYF. Filled out from reference TRBV9 and TRBJ1-3, the complete variable domain reads DSGVTQTPKHLITATGQRVTLRCSPRSGDLSVYWYQQSLDQGLQFLIQYYNGEERAKGNILERFSAQQFPDLHSELNLSSLELGDSALYFCASSVLSGIAPGNTIYFGEGSWLTVV.

CDR3 in DNA: TGTGCCAGCAGCTTGCCTGGGACAGGGGGAGAGACCCAGTACTTC. It yields the protein CASSLPGTGGETQYF. The chain joins TRBV7-6 to TRBJ2-5; 11 bases fit TRBD1. Germline CDR1 reads SGHVS; CDR2 reads FNYEAQ. V gave up 3 bases and J gave up 4 bases; unmatched junction bases: 4. This CDR3 region has 15 residues.

V and J are TRBV10-3 and TRBJ1-1; 8 nucleotides align to TRBD1. The CDR3 is 18 amino acids. Germline-derived CDR1 and CDR2 are ENHRY and SYGVKD. The ends lost 3 bases at V and 0 bases at J; junction bases unmatched: 12. In nucleotides, the CDR3 is TGTGCCATCAGTGACCCTACAGGGGGGCTAAGGATGAACACTGAAGCTTTCTTT. As protein: CAISDPTGGLRMNTEAFF.

This rearrangement joins TRBV10-3 to TRBJ1-1; D is uncertain. Trimming shortened V by 0 bases and J by 3 bases, and 14 bases separated the two germline ends. This CDR3 is built from 16 residues. Per the germline V gene, CDR1 is ENHRY and CDR2 is SYGVKD. The CDR3 sequence: CAISESFGFEDTEAFF. The DNA of the CDR3 is TGTGCCATCAGTGAGTCGTTTGGGTTTGAGGACACTGAAGCTTTCTTT.

CDR3 amino acids: CASLEQGDEQYF. In nucleotides, the CDR3 is TGTGCTAGTCTCGAGCAGGGGGACGAGCAGTACTTC. This rearrangement joins TRBV12-5 to TRBJ2-7; 7 positions agree with TRBD1. The junction had 6 bases not matched to a gene; V was cut back by 8 bases and J by 5 bases. This CDR3 comprises 12 residues. Germline assignment: CDR1 LGHNT and CDR2 FRNRAP.

This chain uses TRBV11-1 with TRBJ2-2; the D is unclear. The CDR3 runs to 16 residues. CDR1 is SGHAT and CDR2 is FQDESV in the germline V gene (reference sequence). The V end was cut by 5 bases, the J end by 0 bases, with 13 bases between. The CDR3 sequence is CASSPFSIANTGELFF. The CDR3 DNA sequence: TGTGCCAGCAGCCCCTTTTCGATCGCGAACACCGGGGAGCTGTTTTTT.

CDR3 sequence: CASLGRSGGRVKDNEQFF. The CDR3 DNA reads as TGTGCCAGCCTGGGTCGGAGTGGCGGGAGGGTTAAAGACAATGAGCAGTTCTTC. The chain carries TRBV2 and TRBJ2-1; 9 bases fit TRBD2. CDR1 is SNHLY, CDR2 FYNNEI, per germline. CDR3 length: 18 amino acids. With V trimmed by 8 bases and J by 5 bases, 19 bases remained unmatched.

The V gene is TRBV5-1, the J gene TRBJ1-2; a weak D match, TRBD1 (6 bases). V was shortened by 0 bases and J by 12 bases, with 12 bases between the two germline ends. The CDR3 is 12 residues long. The germline gives CDR1 SGHRS, CDR2 YFSETQ. The CDR3 nucleotides read TGCGCCAGCAGCTTGGCAGGGGCGCCGGACACCTTC. The encoded protein is CASSLAGAPDTF.

The rearrangement uses TRBV5-1 and TRBJ2-1, with D possibly matching TRBD2 (5 bases). CDR1 and CDR2 (germline): SGHRS, YFSETQ. The V end was cut by 7 bases, the J end by 3 bases, with 14 bases between. This CDR3 region has 14 residues. CDR3 protein: CASSSGADYNEQFF. CDR3 nucleotide sequence: TGCGCCAGCTCAAGCGGAGCAGACTACAATGAGCAGTTCTTC.

The chain joins TRBV6-5 to TRBJ1-1; D is ambiguous. The CDR3 runs to 15 residues. The V and J ends lost 5 bases and 6 bases respectively, with 19 bases between them. CDR1 and CDR2 from the germline V gene are MNHEY and SVGAGI. CDR3: CASSAFPVGIAEAFF. CDR3 coding DNA: TGTGCCAGCAGTGCTTTCCCGGTGGGGATTGCTGAAGCTTTCTTT.

The V gene is TRBV14, the J gene TRBJ1-2; possible D gene TRBD1, 5 bases. Between the trimmed V and J ends, which lost 4 bases and 1 base, there was a span of 22 bases. The CDR3 has 18 amino acids. Germline CDR1 is SGHDN and CDR2 is FVKESK. The CDR3, as DNA: TGTGCCAGCAGCCCTACCCGGGACGGAGGCCTCCTTAACTATGGCTACACCTTC. Its translation: CASSPTRDGGLLNYGYTF.

The chain is built from TRBV15 and TRBJ1-5; 9 bases map to TRBD1. The CDR3 loop spans 15 amino acids. CDR1 is LNHNV, CDR2 YYDKDF, per germline (reference sequence). Trimming removed 4 bases from V and 5 bases from J; junction bases left unmatched: 6. CDR3 residues: CATSKGQGRDQPQHF. CDR3 bases: TGTGCCACCAGCAAAGGACAGGGGAGGGATCAGCCCCAGCATTTT. Supplemented by reference TRBV15 and TRBJ1-5, the full variable domain reads DAMVIQNPRYQVTQFGKPVTLSCSQTLNHNVMYWYQQKSSQAPKLLFHYYDKDFNNEADTPDNFQSRRPNTSFCFLDIRSPGLGDTAMYLCATSKGQGRDQPQHFGDGTRLSIL.

The chain combines TRBV7-2 with TRBJ1-6; D gene ambiguous. Germline V gene data show CDR1 as SGHTA and CDR2 as FQGNSA. V was clipped by 4 bases and J by 14 bases, with 12 bases between them. The CDR3 consists of 12 residues. The DNA for the CDR3 is TGTGCCAGCAGCTCGGATATCGTGGCCCTCCACTTT. This sequence encodes CASSSDIVALHF.

The CDR3 protein is CASSQEGDRGTGELFF. CDR3 sequence (DNA): TGCGCCAGCAGCCAAGAGGGGGACAGGGGCACCGGGGAGCTGTTTTTT. V is TRBV4-1 and J is TRBJ2-2, with 10 bases aligning to TRBD1. This CDR3 is 16 amino acids long. Unmatched junction bases numbered 2, after V lost 0 bases and J lost 4 bases. CDR1 and CDR2 (germline): MGHRA, YSYEKL.

The rearrangement joins TRBV6-6 to TRBJ1-2, with D perhaps matching TRBD1 (6 bases). The CDR3 consists of 15 residues. Between the trimmed V and J ends, which lost 7 bases and 4 bases, there was a span of 19 bases. Germline-derived CDR1 and CDR2 are MNHNY and SVGAGI (reference sequence). CDR3 sequence (DNA): TGTGCCAGCACCCGAGGGGGAAACGGAGCCTATGGCTACACCTTC. It translates to CASTRGGNGAYGYTF.

V gene TRBV27 combines with J gene TRBJ2-7; weak D call: TRBD1 (6 bases). CDR1 MNHEY and CDR2 SMNVEV come from the germline V gene (reference sequence). The length of the CDR3 is 13 residues. Trimming shortened V by 3 bases and J by 5 bases, and 11 bases separated the two germline ends. CDR3 sequence reads: CASSFQGLHEQYF. The CDR3 coding sequence is TGTGCCAGCAGTTTCCAGGGGCTCCACGAGCAGTACTTC.

The chain has TRBV28 and TRBJ1-5, with 10 positions matching TRBD1. Trimming removed 7 bases from V and 5 bases from J; junction bases left unmatched: 8. The germline V gene has CDR1 MDHEN and CDR2 SYDVKM. CDR3 length equals 15 residues. CDR3 residues: CASTGQGDFDQPQHF. CDR3 bases: TGTGCCAGCACTGGACAGGGGGACTTTGATCAGCCCCAGCATTTT.